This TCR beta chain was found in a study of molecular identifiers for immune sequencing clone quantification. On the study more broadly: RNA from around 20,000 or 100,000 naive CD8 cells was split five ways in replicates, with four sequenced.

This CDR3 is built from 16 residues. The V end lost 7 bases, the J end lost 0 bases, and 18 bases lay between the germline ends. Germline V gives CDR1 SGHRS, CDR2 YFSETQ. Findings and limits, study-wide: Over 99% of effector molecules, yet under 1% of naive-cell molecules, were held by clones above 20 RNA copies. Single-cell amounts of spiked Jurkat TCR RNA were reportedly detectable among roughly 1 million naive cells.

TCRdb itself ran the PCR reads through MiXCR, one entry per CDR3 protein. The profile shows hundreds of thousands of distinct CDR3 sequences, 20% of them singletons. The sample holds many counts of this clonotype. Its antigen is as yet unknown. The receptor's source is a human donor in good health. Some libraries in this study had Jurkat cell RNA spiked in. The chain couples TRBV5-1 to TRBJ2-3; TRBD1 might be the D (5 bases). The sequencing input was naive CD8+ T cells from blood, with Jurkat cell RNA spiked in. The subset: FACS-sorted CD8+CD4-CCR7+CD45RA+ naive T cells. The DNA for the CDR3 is TGCGCCAGCCCATCGAGTAGGGGTCCAAGCACAGATACGCAGTATTTT. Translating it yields CASPSSRGPSTDTQYF.